This is a list of T cell receptor beta chains from one sample in a study of beta chain features in type 1 diabetes. Sequencing was performed with immunoSEQ multiplex PCR; in TCRdb, only in-frame clones are kept and a portion is missing. The sample has 100,000 to 150,000 clones; around 15% are singletons. Sequencing was performed on central memory CD4+ T cells from blood. The origin of the receptors is a man aged 18 to 30 with type 1 diabetes. The CDR3 runs from the conserved cysteine through the conserved F or W. Fields, in order: D gene, V gene, CDR3 length, J gene, clone size, CDR3 DNA, CDR3 protein. A D gene is named only where the DNA matches it firmly. Only some rows state a clone size, as once, few, many or a class for expanded clones.

D gene: -
V gene: TRBV29-1
CDR3 length: 13
J gene: TRBJ1-2
clone size: -
CDR3 DNA: TGCAGCGTTGATCGTTCGGCAGGGAATGGCTACACCTTC
CDR3 protein: CSVDRSAGNGYTF

D gene: TRBD1
V gene: TRBV29-1
CDR3 length: 15
J gene: TRBJ2-7
clone size: -
CDR3 DNA: TGCAGCGTCGCCGGGGACAGTGGAATCTCCTACGAGCAGTACTTC
CDR3 protein: CSVAGDSGISYEQYF

D gene: TRBD1
V gene: TRBV30
CDR3 length: 13
J gene: TRBJ2-5
clone size: few
CDR3 DNA: TGTGCCTGGAACAGGGGGCTTGGGGAGACCCAGTACTTC
CDR3 protein: CAWNRGLGETQYF

D gene: TRBD2
V gene: TRBV30
CDR3 length: 16
J gene: TRBJ2-1
clone size: -
CDR3 DNA: TGTGCCTGGAGTTCGAGGCGGGAGGACCACTACAATGAGCAGTTCTTC
CDR3 protein: CAWSSRREDHYNEQFF

D gene: TRBD1
V gene: TRBV4-1
CDR3 length: 14
J gene: TRBJ2-7
clone size: -
CDR3 DNA: TGCGCCAGCAGCCACCCGGACAGGTTTTACGAGCAGTACTTC
CDR3 protein: CASSHPDRFYEQYF

D gene: TRBD2
V gene: TRBV11-2
CDR3 length: 17
J gene: TRBJ2-1
clone size: few
CDR3 DNA: TGTGCCAGCAGCACCAAGACTAGCGGGGTAATTCACAATGAGCAGTTCTTC
CDR3 protein: CASSTKTSGVIHNEQFF

D gene: -
V gene: TRBV7-9
CDR3 length: 15
J gene: TRBJ1-4
clone size: many
CDR3 DNA: TGTGCCAGCAGCAGTCACAGTACAACTAATGAAAAACTGTTTTTT
CDR3 protein: CASSSHSTTNEKLFF

D gene: -
V gene: TRBV5-1
CDR3 length: 13
J gene: TRBJ1-5
clone size: -
CDR3 DNA: TGCGCCAGCAGCCGTACAGGGCGACAGCCCCAGCATTTT
CDR3 protein: CASSRTGRQPQHF

D gene: -
V gene: TRBV7-2
CDR3 length: 16
J gene: TRBJ2-3
clone size: -
CDR3 DNA: TGTGCCAGCAGCTTAGTATTAGTAGGGAGAGGAGATACGCAGTATTTT
CDR3 protein: CASSLVLVGRGDTQYF

D gene: -
V gene: TRBV6-4
CDR3 length: 15
J gene: TRBJ2-1
clone size: -
CDR3 DNA: TGTGCCAGCAGACGGGGCAGGGAAGACTACAATGAGCAGTTCTTC
CDR3 protein: CASRRGREDYNEQFF

D gene: -
V gene: TRBV28
CDR3 length: 15
J gene: TRBJ1-6
clone size: few
CDR3 DNA: TGTGCCAGCAGTTTACAAGGGGTGTGGAATTCACCCCTCCACTTT
CDR3 protein: CASSLQGVWNSPLHF

D gene: -
V gene: TRBV6-5
CDR3 length: 12
J gene: TRBJ2-5
clone size: -
CDR3 DNA: TGTGCCAGCCCTCCTTCCGTGGAGACCCAGTACTTC
CDR3 protein: CASPPSVETQYF

D gene: TRBD1
V gene: TRBV7-9
CDR3 length: 14
J gene: TRBJ2-7
clone size: -
CDR3 DNA: TGTGCCAGCAGCTTAGCCGGGACAGGATACGAGCAGTACTTC
CDR3 protein: CASSLAGTGYEQYF

D gene: TRBD2
V gene: TRBV5-1
CDR3 length: 15
J gene: TRBJ2-1
clone size: few
CDR3 DNA: TGCGCCAGCAGCTTCCCGGGAGGAAGGGGAGAAGGGCAGTTCTTC
CDR3 protein: CASSFPGGRGEGQFF

D gene: -
V gene: TRBV30
CDR3 length: 12
J gene: TRBJ2-5
clone size: few
CDR3 DNA: TGTGCCTGGGGGACGGATGGAGAGACCCAGTACTTC
CDR3 protein: CAWGTDGETQYF

D gene: -
V gene: TRBV28
CDR3 length: 14
J gene: TRBJ2-7
clone size: -
CDR3 DNA: TGTGCCAGCAGCCCCCGGGGCAGAACCTACGAGCAGTACTTC
CDR3 protein: CASSPRGRTYEQYF

D gene: TRBD1
V gene: TRBV23-1
CDR3 length: 14
J gene: TRBJ1-1
clone size: -
CDR3 DNA: TGCGCCAGCAGTCAACGACAGGGGAGTCAAGCAGCTTTCTTT
CDR3 protein: CASSQRQGSQAAFF